The present TCR beta chain was sequenced within a study of blood T cell repertoires in COVID-19. Study overall: The United States, Italy and Spain supplied acute and convalescent COVID-19 samples.

The Seattle patients joined while their infection was active and were tracked longitudinally afterward. Original data processing: Estimation of nucleated cell counts relied on the amplification of reference gene primers. TCRdb's copy holds only in-frame clones and misses some; the assay was immunoSEQ multiplex PCR. That table gives V, J and clone size, and the DNA gave D and trimming. Of hundreds of thousands of clones detected, 92% appear once; the ten largest clones hold around 0.84%. Germline values: CDR1 LGHDT, CDR2 YNNKEL (reference sequence). The CDR3 contains 16 residues. V gave up 3 bases and J gave up 1 base; unmatched junction bases: 8.

The source is a man aged 55 to 70 with COVID-19, enrolled during active disease. J is TRBJ2-7 and V is TRBV3-1 (or the pseudogene TRBV3-2); the match to TRBD2 covers 8 bases. The sample was peripheral blood. CDR3 in DNA: TGTGCCAGCAGCCATGTCGCGACTAGCGTATCCTACGAGCAGTACTTC. It translates to CASSHVATSVSYEQYF.